These T cell receptor beta chains were read from a single sample in a study of OX40 agonist ivuxolimab in advanced cancers. Sequencing was performed with immunoSEQ multiplex PCR; in TCRdb, only in-frame clones are kept and a portion is missing. The sample has tens of thousands of clones; around four fifths are singletons. The sample in question was CD4+ or CD8+ T cells sorted from blood, obtained in a trial of the OX40 agonist ivuxolimab. These receptors originate from an adult with an advanced solid tumor such as melanoma, head and neck, liver or kidney cancer. CDR3s include the opening cysteine and the closing phenylalanine or tryptophan. Each record gives: CDR3 protein, V gene, J gene, D gene. D genes are given only for firm matches.

CASSYGAGANYEQYF	TRBV6-5	TRBJ2-7	.
CASGTGELFF	TRBV6-5	TRBJ2-2	.
CATETKGRLAFF	TRBV15	TRBJ1-1	.
CASRKDRSPGYGYTF	TRBV6-5	TRBJ1-2	.
CASTQGWYGYTF	TRBV2	TRBJ1-2	.
CAISSSGMQETQYF	TRBV10-3	TRBJ2-5	TRBD2
CASSLQDTDTQYF	TRBV5-5	TRBJ2-3	.
CSAGLEQFF	TRBV20-1	TRBJ2-1	.
CASSLGPDTQYF	TRBV11-3	TRBJ2-3	.
CASTEGWGGTYEQYF	TRBV28	TRBJ2-7	.
CASSVIPGGGAPGEQFF	TRBV9	TRBJ2-1	TRBD2
CASRMALSLSEAFF	TRBV19	TRBJ1-1	.
CASSLDRGTTRSSYEQYF	TRBV7-9	TRBJ2-7	.
CASSTGGSFTDTQYF	TRBV28	TRBJ2-3	TRBD1
CASRGIYEQYF	TRBV11-3	TRBJ2-7	.
CASKPQPGELFF	TRBV28	TRBJ2-2	.
CASRLAGQETQYF	TRBV10-2	TRBJ2-5	TRBD2
CAIRTGLGTEAFF	TRBV10-3	TRBJ1-1	TRBD1
CASSLVDRVGEKLFF	TRBV28	TRBJ1-4	TRBD1
CASSIRTSGSLRGANVLTF	TRBV19	TRBJ2-6	TRBD2
CASSLGVGDYGYTF	TRBV11-2	TRBJ1-2	.
CASSSGTGGNTEAFF	TRBV6-6	TRBJ1-1	TRBD1
CASRTHRFSGNTIYF	TRBV6-5	TRBJ1-3	.
CSVEDRWTSADNEQFF	TRBV29-1	TRBJ2-1	TRBD2
CASSLSWGRQGNQPQHF	TRBV27	TRBJ1-5	.
CASSSTGWGTDTQYF	TRBV6-5	TRBJ2-3	TRBD1
CAISRDRVRNEQYF	TRBV10-3	TRBJ2-7	TRBD1
CASSQDPRQGARNEQFF	TRBV4-1	TRBJ2-1	TRBD1
CASSLTGTANYEQYF	TRBV6-1	TRBJ2-7	TRBD1
CASSYSDTQGRAFF	TRBV6-5	TRBJ1-1	.
CSVLGSPRENTEAFF	TRBV29-1	TRBJ1-1	.
CASSLTSGSFSGEQFF	TRBV7-6	TRBJ2-1	TRBD2
CASSMGLAAGQETQYF	TRBV19	TRBJ2-5	TRBD2
CSALDGNTEAFF	TRBV29-1	TRBJ1-1	.
CSVHRGQPYGYTF	TRBV29-1	TRBJ1-2	TRBD1
CASRAGGTVNTEAFF	TRBV19	TRBJ1-1	.
CASSLFGGQRETQYF	TRBV7-3	TRBJ2-5	.
CASSPGGRTYEQYF	TRBV6-1	TRBJ2-7	.
CASSQGVGVKSGNTIYF	TRBV4-2	TRBJ1-3	.
CASSLLGGPQHF	TRBV7-2	TRBJ1-5	.
CATSPRAQGTDTQYF	TRBV5-1	TRBJ2-3	.
CASRGQAGGEQYF	TRBV7-9	TRBJ2-7	TRBD1
CASSLIGPGPHTDTQYF	TRBV11-1	TRBJ2-3	.
CASSLSPVPGGRDEQYF	TRBV7-9	TRBJ2-7	TRBD2
CASSPYQTGGTEAFF	TRBV18	TRBJ1-1	TRBD1
CASSPRTGTGDNEQFF	TRBV11-3	TRBJ2-1	TRBD1
CASRDRGGQWGGYTF	TRBV10-2	TRBJ1-2	TRBD1
CASSSREGQPQHF	TRBV5-1	TRBJ1-5	.
CASSVSTSGRAWQFF	TRBV9	TRBJ2-1	TRBD2